These T cell receptor beta chains were read from a single sample in a study of blood T cell repertoires in COVID-19. Measured with immunoSEQ multiplex PCR; TCRdb has only the in-frame clones, and not every one. Here the sample spans roughly 500,000 clones, 89% being singletons. Sequenced sample: peripheral blood. All receptors come from a man between 18 and 35 years old with COVID-19, enrolled during active disease. Each CDR3 is given with its conserved first and last residue. Fields, in order: D gene, clone size, V gene, J gene, CDR3 protein, CDR3 DNA. A D gene is named only where the DNA matches it firmly. Clone size appears in some rows only: once, few, many, or a class for an expanded clone.

D gene: TRBD1; clone size: NA; V gene: TRBV7-9; J gene: TRBJ2-7; CDR3 protein: CASKRQGNYEQYF; CDR3 DNA: TGTGCCAGCAAACGACAGGGAAATTACGAGCAGTACTTC
D gene: NA; clone size: NA; V gene: TRBV4-1; J gene: TRBJ2-3; CDR3 protein: CASSQDRLWRRTSTDTQYF; CDR3 DNA: TGCGCCAGCAGCCAAGATAGGCTTTGGCGGAGAACTAGCACAGATACGCAGTATTTT
D gene: NA; clone size: NA; V gene: TRBV5-1; J gene: TRBJ2-1; CDR3 protein: CASSVSATSSYNEQFF; CDR3 DNA: TGCGCCAGCAGCGTTAGCGCAACGAGCTCCTACAATGAGCAGTTCTTC
D gene: NA; clone size: NA; V gene: TRBV3-1/TRBV3-2; J gene: TRBJ2-7; CDR3 protein: CASSPTVSYEQYF; CDR3 DNA: TGTGCCAGCAGCCCGACAGTCTCCTACGAGCAGTACTTC
D gene: NA; clone size: NA; V gene: TRBV29-1; J gene: TRBJ1-2; CDR3 protein: CSVEDSNYGYTF; CDR3 DNA: TGCAGCGTTGAAGACAGTAACTATGGCTACACCTTC
D gene: TRBD2; clone size: NA; V gene: TRBV6-1; J gene: TRBJ2-7; CDR3 protein: CASSELVGSGSDEQYF; CDR3 DNA: TGTGCCAGCAGTGAACTAGTAGGGAGCGGGAGTGACGAGCAGTACTTC
D gene: NA; clone size: NA; V gene: TRBV5-5; J gene: TRBJ1-5; CDR3 protein: CASSTSIGGIQPQHF; CDR3 DNA: TGTGCCAGCAGCACGTCGATAGGGGGTATTCAGCCCCAGCATTTT
D gene: TRBD1; clone size: once; V gene: TRBV11-3; J gene: TRBJ1-6; CDR3 protein: CASSPRDRVGSPLHF; CDR3 DNA: TGTGCCAGCAGCCCCCGGGACAGGGTCGGGTCACCCCTCCACTTT
D gene: NA; clone size: NA; V gene: TRBV25-1; J gene: TRBJ1-6; CDR3 protein: CASSESAGSYSPLHF; CDR3 DNA: TGTGCCAGCAGTGAATCAGCAGGATCCTATTCACCCCTCCACTTT
D gene: NA; clone size: NA; V gene: TRBV7-9; J gene: TRBJ2-1; CDR3 protein: CASSLVGSSFHSYNEQFF; CDR3 DNA: TGTGCCAGCAGCTTAGTTGGATCTAGCTTCCACTCCTACAATGAGCAGTTCTTC
D gene: NA; clone size: NA; V gene: TRBV5-4; J gene: TRBJ1-2; CDR3 protein: CASSLDDRIYTF; CDR3 DNA: TGTGCCAGCAGCTTGGATGACAGGATCTACACCTTC
D gene: TRBD1; clone size: NA; V gene: TRBV5-6; J gene: TRBJ1-2; CDR3 protein: CASSRTGGNYGYTF; CDR3 DNA: TGTGCCAGCAGCCGGACAGGGGGCAACTATGGCTACACCTTC
D gene: NA; clone size: NA; V gene: TRBV5-1; J gene: TRBJ2-3; CDR3 protein: CASSFGESRTDTQYF; CDR3 DNA: TGCGCCAGCAGCTTTGGAGAGTCTCGCACAGATACGCAGTATTTT
D gene: TRBD1; clone size: few; V gene: TRBV29-1; J gene: TRBJ2-5; CDR3 protein: CSVEGQGEVRETQYF; CDR3 DNA: TGCAGCGTGGAGGGACAGGGGGAGGTTAGAGAGACCCAGTACTTC
D gene: TRBD2; clone size: NA; V gene: TRBV19; J gene: TRBJ2-4; CDR3 protein: CASRTGTRGKNIQYF; CDR3 DNA: TGTGCCAGTAGGACCGGGACTAGGGGGAAAAACATTCAGTACTTC
D gene: NA; clone size: NA; V gene: TRBV27; J gene: TRBJ2-5; CDR3 protein: CASRQLARQETQYF; CDR3 DNA: TGTGCCAGCAGACAACTAGCCCGGCAAGAGACCCAGTACTTC
D gene: NA; clone size: NA; V gene: TRBV9; J gene: TRBJ1-5; CDR3 protein: CASSPGGGDQPQHF; CDR3 DNA: TGTGCCAGCAGCCCCGGGGGAGGGGATCAGCCCCAGCATTTT
D gene: NA; clone size: NA; V gene: TRBV28; J gene: TRBJ1-6; CDR3 protein: CATQGIDSPLHF; CDR3 DNA: TGTGCCACCCAGGGGATTGATTCACCCCTCCACTTT
D gene: TRBD2; clone size: NA; V gene: TRBV5-4; J gene: TRBJ2-3; CDR3 protein: CASSQIAGGHRVTDTQYF; CDR3 DNA: TGTGCCAGCAGCCAAATAGCGGGGGGGCATCGCGTCACAGATACGCAGTATTTT
D gene: TRBD1; clone size: NA; V gene: TRBV3-1/TRBV3-2; J gene: TRBJ2-5; CDR3 protein: CASSPRDRPETQYF; CDR3 DNA: TGTGCCAGCAGCCCCCGGGACAGGCCAGAGACCCAGTACTTC
D gene: TRBD2; clone size: NA; V gene: TRBV30; J gene: TRBJ2-3; CDR3 protein: CAYYGLAGGRNTQYF; CDR3 DNA: TGTGCCTACTACGGACTAGCGGGAGGGCGAAATACGCAGTATTTT
D gene: TRBD2; clone size: few; V gene: TRBV5-1; J gene: TRBJ2-1; CDR3 protein: CASSLGPAGDSYNEQFF; CDR3 DNA: TGCGCCAGCAGCTTGGGTCCAGCGGGAGACTCCTACAATGAGCAGTTCTTC
D gene: TRBD2; clone size: NA; V gene: TRBV6-5; J gene: TRBJ2-5; CDR3 protein: CASSSPLGLGGETQYF; CDR3 DNA: TGTGCCAGCAGTTCCCCGCTGGGACTAGGGGGAGAGACCCAGTACTTC
D gene: TRBD1; clone size: NA; V gene: TRBV6-6; J gene: TRBJ1-1; CDR3 protein: CASTLGQGAGNTEAFF; CDR3 DNA: TGTGCCAGCACATTAGGACAGGGGGCGGGAAACACTGAAGCTTTCTTT
D gene: TRBD2; clone size: NA; V gene: TRBV27; J gene: TRBJ2-1; CDR3 protein: CASMSLTGVLAGGWKQFF; CDR3 DNA: TGTGCCAGCATGTCCCTCACGGGGGTCTTAGCGGGAGGCTGGAAACAGTTCTTC
D gene: TRBD1; clone size: NA; V gene: TRBV3-1/TRBV3-2; J gene: TRBJ1-2; CDR3 protein: CASSQGRTGSGYTF; CDR3 DNA: TGTGCCAGCAGCCAAGGGAGGACAGGGAGTGGCTACACCTTC
D gene: TRBD1; clone size: NA; V gene: TRBV19; J gene: TRBJ2-2; CDR3 protein: CASSTTGGTGELFF; CDR3 DNA: TGTGCCAGTAGTACCACAGGGGGAACCGGGGAGCTGTTTTTT
D gene: NA; clone size: NA; V gene: TRBV27; J gene: TRBJ1-2; CDR3 protein: CASSFAGPYGYTF; CDR3 DNA: TGTGCCAGCAGTTTTGCGGGACCCTATGGCTACACCTTC
D gene: TRBD2; clone size: NA; V gene: TRBV3-1/TRBV3-2; J gene: TRBJ2-2; CDR3 protein: CASSQELWVAGRNAGELFF; CDR3 DNA: TGTGCCAGCAGCCAAGAACTCTGGGTAGCGGGGAGAAACGCCGGGGAGCTGTTTTTT
D gene: NA; clone size: few; V gene: TRBV6-1; J gene: TRBJ1-1; CDR3 protein: CASSEALVFGRGHGEAFF; CDR3 DNA: TGTGCCAGCAGTGAAGCGTTAGTGTTCGGCAGGGGACATGGTGAAGCTTTCTTT
D gene: NA; clone size: NA; V gene: TRBV6-6; J gene: TRBJ1-5; CDR3 protein: CASSYESLSNQPQHF; CDR3 DNA: TGTGCCAGCAGTTACGAGAGCCTTAGCAATCAGCCCCAGCATTTT
D gene: TRBD2; clone size: NA; V gene: TRBV7-2; J gene: TRBJ2-3; CDR3 protein: CASGTSGTDTQYF; CDR3 DNA: TGTGCCAGCGGGACTAGCGGCACAGATACGCAGTATTTT
D gene: TRBD2; clone size: NA; V gene: TRBV19; J gene: TRBJ2-1; CDR3 protein: CASSPRGTSGRWGEQFF; CDR3 DNA: TGTGCCAGTAGTCCCCGTGGGACTAGCGGGAGGTGGGGTGAGCAGTTCTTC
D gene: NA; clone size: few; V gene: TRBV5-1; J gene: TRBJ1-1; CDR3 protein: CASSLLTANTEAFF; CDR3 DNA: TGCGCCAGCAGCTTGTTGACAGCGAACACTGAAGCTTTCTTT
D gene: TRBD2; clone size: NA; V gene: TRBV7-9; J gene: TRBJ2-5; CDR3 protein: CASSPGTSGTQYF; CDR3 DNA: TGTGCCAGCAGTCCTGGGACTAGCGGGACCCAGTACTTC
D gene: NA; clone size: NA; V gene: TRBV15; J gene: TRBJ2-1; CDR3 protein: CATSRELRGEQFF; CDR3 DNA: TGTGCCACCAGCAGAGAACTACGTGGTGAGCAGTTCTTC
D gene: TRBD2; clone size: NA; V gene: TRBV5-1; J gene: TRBJ2-2; CDR3 protein: CASSPVPGLAAGGELFF; CDR3 DNA: TGCGCCAGCAGCCCAGTTCCAGGACTAGCGGCGGGCGGGGAGCTGTTTTTT
D gene: NA; clone size: NA; V gene: TRBV19; J gene: TRBJ1-2; CDR3 protein: CASSIMSDYGYTF; CDR3 DNA: TGTGCCAGTAGTATAATGTCCGACTATGGCTACACCTTC
D gene: NA; clone size: once; V gene: TRBV19; J gene: TRBJ2-3; CDR3 protein: CASSIAAEGITGDTQYF; CDR3 DNA: TGTGCCAGTAGTATAGCGGCGGAGGGGATTACAGGAGATACGCAGTATTTT
D gene: NA; clone size: NA; V gene: TRBV27; J gene: TRBJ1-2; CDR3 protein: CASRPRTDYGYTF; CDR3 DNA: TGTGCCAGCAGGCCAAGGACAGACTATGGCTACACCTTC
D gene: TRBD2; clone size: NA; V gene: TRBV5-6; J gene: TRBJ2-2; CDR3 protein: CASSLVASGVGTGELFF; CDR3 DNA: TGTGCCAGCAGCTTGGTCGCTAGCGGGGTTGGCACCGGGGAGCTGTTTTTT
D gene: NA; clone size: NA; V gene: TRBV6-5; J gene: TRBJ2-5; CDR3 protein: CASIPQVWETQYF; CDR3 DNA: TGTGCCAGCATCCCCCAGGTCTGGGAGACCCAGTACTTC
D gene: TRBD1; clone size: once; V gene: TRBV6-5; J gene: TRBJ1-2; CDR3 protein: CASSYGQGKGYTF; CDR3 DNA: TGTGCCAGCAGTTACGGACAGGGGAAAGGCTACACCTTC